The clone carrying this TCR beta chain appeared many times. Its matching antigen is unknown. The source of the sample is a study of blood T cells in healthy people across ages. Per-sample PBMC isolation yielded at least 6.5 million cells. Study-level points and caveats: Relative to aged donors, long-lived donors carried more naive CD4+ cells and displayed higher diversity. Expanded clonotype shifts may have been confounded, as the donors had an unknown CMV status.

PCR was performed a second time for roughly 7 to 11 cycles using a sample-barcoded 5' primer and a J-beta primer mix. The template-switch adaptor was a 5' adaptor with 12 random nucleotides. It tagged each cDNA molecule. TCRdb fed the 5' RACE reads into MiXCR, producing one record per CDR3 protein. The sample consists of hundreds of thousands of distinct CDR3 sequences, approximately 30% of them appearing once. The TCR was taken from a woman of 80 years or more in good health. Sequenced material: blood.

CDR3 in DNA: TGTGCCAGCAGCCAAGAGGGGCAGGATTTGAGGGAGCAGTTCTTC. Its protein is CASSQEGQDLREQFF. The J gene is TRBJ2-1, the V gene TRBV4-2, with D perhaps TRBD1 (5 bases). CDR1 and CDR2 from the germline V gene are LGHNA and YNFKEQ. Between the trimmed V and J ends, which lost 0 bases and 10 bases, there was a span of 16 bases. This CDR3 comprises 15 residues.